The T cell receptor (beta chain) described here comes from a study of cytomegalovirus exposure and HLA in healthy donors. Regarding the study as a whole: HLA alleles were associated with 16,951 TCR beta sequences in a later analysis at 0.05 false discovery rate. It was only CMV serostatus that was available as immune exposure information. Follow-up analysis later connected one missense variant in DCLRE1C with trimming of TCR beta V- and J-genes. Overall, approximately 150 TCR beta chains were annotated as cytomegalovirus-associated.

A multiplex PCR was run with 60 Vbeta primers and 13 Jbeta primers. Using immunoSEQ multiplex PCR, the repertoire was profiled, and TCRdb retains in-frame clones only, with some absent. The sample lists under 200,000 clones, about 86% occurring once. Notes on this clone: Its target is not known.

Material for sequencing was PBMCs. The receptor was isolated from a woman in her late teens or twenties in good health and CMV-seropositive.

For the CDR3, the DNA is TGTGCCAGCAAAAGCCCTAACTATGGCTACACCTTC. Translating it yields CASKSPNYGYTF. The chain recombines TRBV28 with TRBJ1-2; D gene unclear. The CDR3 is 12 residues long. Germline CDR1 MDHEN, CDR2 SYDVKM. Trimming removed 7 bases at V and 0 bases at J, with 6 bases between.